The next 7 T cell receptor beta chains were all read from a single sample in a study of T cell repertoires in cytomegalovirus infection. TCRdb itself ran the reads through MiXCR, one entry per CDR3 protein. The profile shows about 260,000 distinct CDR3 sequences, approximately 15% of them singletons. Sequencing was performed on PBMCs. These receptors were taken from a human donor in good health (CMV status not recorded). Some clones in this sample may be carry-over from other donors' samples.

This clonotype has only a few counts. The rearrangement uses TRBV6-4 and TRBJ1-5; no definite D call. The V end was cut by 2 bases, the J end by 0 bases, with 5 bases between. The CDR3 spans 14 residues. Germline CDR1 reads MRHNA; CDR2 reads SNTAGT. Written as DNA, the CDR3 is TGTGCCAGCAGTGACAGACATAGCAATCAGCCCCAGCATTTT. It translates to CASSDRHSNQPQHF.

This clonotype was found many times. CDR3 sequence: CASSAHRVALTDTQYF. CDR3 sequence (DNA): TGTGCCAGCAGCGCTCACAGGGTCGCCCTCACAGATACGCAGTATTTT. This sequence joins TRBV7-2 and TRBJ2-3, with a weak D call TRBD1 (6 bases). The germline V and J ends were trimmed by 5 bases and 2 bases, with 17 bases remaining between them. Germline V gives CDR1 SGHTA, CDR2 FQGNSA. The CDR3 covers 16 residues. The full variable domain, completed using reference TRBV7-2 and TRBJ2-3, is GAGVSQSPSNKVTEKGKDVELRCDPISGHTALYWYRQSLGQGLEFLIYFQGNSAPDKSGLPSDRFSAERTGGSVSTLTIQRTQQEDSAVYLCASSAHRVALTDTQYFGPGTRLTVL.

In this sample, this clonotype turned up a few times. The rearrangement joins TRBV24-1 to TRBJ2-5; D might be TRBD2 (6 bases). Trimming shortened V by 3 bases and J by 2 bases, and 12 bases separated the two germline ends. Germline V gene lookup returns CDR1 KGHDR and CDR2 SFDVKD. The CDR3 runs to 15 residues. CDR3 coding DNA: TGTGCCACCAGTGATCGGGGACTTGCACAAGAGACCCAGTACTTC. Its protein product is CATSDRGLAQETQYF.

The table lists this clonotype with a few counts. This chain joins TRBV7-9 and TRBJ2-5; no clear D. Trimming took off 3 bases at V and 4 bases at J, with 21 bases between the two ends. Germline CDR1 is SEHNR and CDR2 is FQNEAQ (reference sequence). The CDR3 contains 17 residues. CDR3 residues: CASSFTLTPLGAETQYF. The CDR3 DNA reads TGTGCCAGCAGCTTTACCTTGACCCCCTTAGGAGCAGAGACCCAGTACTTC.

Many counts were recorded for this clonotype. This chain joins TRBV7-3 and TRBJ1-6; TRBD1 matches at 8 bases. CDR1 and CDR2 from the germline V gene are SGHTA and FQGTGA. This CDR3 has 15 amino acids. Trimming took 3 bases from V and 10 from J; bases not matched to a gene: 8. CDR3 nucleotides: TGTGCCAGCAGCTTCTCAGGGGGCGGAGAATCACCCCTCCACTTT. Translating gives CASSFSGGGESPLHF.

The V and J genes are TRBV19 and TRBJ1-5, with TRBD1 as a possible D gene (6 bases). Trimming pared 3 bases from V and 5 bases from J, leaving 14 bases between. Germline lookup yields CDR1 LNHDA and CDR2 SQIVND (reference sequence). This CDR3 comprises 15 residues. DNA for the CDR3: TGTGCCAGTAGTATGCGGGGGGCTGGGTATCAGCCCCAGCATTTT. This codes for CASSMRGAGYQPQHF.

This clonotype occurred many times. This chain joins TRBV5-1 and TRBJ1-6; D remains ambiguous. The CDR3 is 14 residues long. CDR1 is SGHRS, CDR2 YFSETQ, per germline. V shed 1 base and J shed 9 bases, with 11 bases lying between them. The CDR3 region has the DNA TGCGCCAGCAGCTTGACATCGGGTGGTTCACCCCTCCACTTT. Its translation is CASSLTSGGSPLHF.